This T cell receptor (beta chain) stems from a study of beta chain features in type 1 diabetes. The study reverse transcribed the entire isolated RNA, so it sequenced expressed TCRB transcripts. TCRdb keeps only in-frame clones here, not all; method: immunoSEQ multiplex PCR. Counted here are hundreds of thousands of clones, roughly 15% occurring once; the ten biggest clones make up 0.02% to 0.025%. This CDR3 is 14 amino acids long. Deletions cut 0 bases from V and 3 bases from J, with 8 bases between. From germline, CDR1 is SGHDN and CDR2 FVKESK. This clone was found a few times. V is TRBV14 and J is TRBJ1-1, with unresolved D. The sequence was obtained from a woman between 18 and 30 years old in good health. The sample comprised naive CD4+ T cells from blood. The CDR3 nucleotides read TGTGCCAGCAGCCAAGATTTGGCGGACACTGAAGCTTTCTTT. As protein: CASSQDLADTEAFF. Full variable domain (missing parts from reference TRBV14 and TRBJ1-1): EAGVTQFPSHSVIEKGQTVTLRCDPISGHDNLYWYRRVMGKEIKFLLHFVKESKQDESGMPNNRFLAERTGGTYSTLKVQPAELEDSGVYFCASSQDLADTEAFFGQGTRLTVV.